What follows describes a single T cell receptor beta chain. Libraries were prepared by immunoSEQ multiplex PCR; TCRdb keeps only in-frame clonotypes and omits some of them. This table holds 25,000 to 30,000 clones, about 71% found once. This entry is derived from a study of memory CD4+ T cells and cytomegalovirus serostatus. Study-level background: Healthy Belgian adult donors included about nine CMV-positive and 24 CMV-negative people.

The CDR3 covers 13 residues. The V end lost 7 bases, the J end lost 5 bases, and 15 bases lay between the germline ends. Germline V gives CDR1 SGHRS, CDR2 YFSETQ. Single viable CD3+CD4+CD8-CD45RO+ cells were sorted as the memory CD4+ T cells. The sequence derives from an adult in good health and CMV-seronegative. The material sequenced was memory CD4+ T cells from blood. The V and J genes are TRBV5-1 and TRBJ1-2; no reliable D call. CDR3 sequence: CASRDVSAYGYTF. For the CDR3, the DNA is TGCGCCAGCCGAGACGTGTCCGCTTATGGCTACACCTTC.